Listed below are T cell receptor beta chains from one sample, sequenced in a study of PD-L1 blockade in urothelial cancer. TCRdb keeps only in-frame clones here, not all; method: immunoSEQ multiplex PCR. The sample lists approximately 25,000 clones, approximately 81% seen once, with 1.6% in the top ten. The source was PBMCs, collected around atezolizumab (anti-PD-L1) treatment. The source of these receptors is a man aged 65-85 years with urothelial cancer. The CDR3 runs from the conserved cysteine through the conserved F or W. Each record gives: D gene, V gene, J gene, clone size, CDR3 DNA, CDR3 protein. D genes are given only for firm matches. Clone size appears in some rows only: once, few, many, or a class for an expanded clone.

>.|TRBV18|TRBJ2-3|.
TGTGCCAGCTCTCCACCGAGTGGTACGCAGTATTTT
CASSPPSGTQYF
>.|TRBV21-1|TRBJ1-2|.
TGTGCCAGCAGTAAAGGACTCGGGAATGGCTACACCTTC
CASSKGLGNGYTF
>.|TRBV19|TRBJ2-3|few
TGTGCCAGTAGAGCTGGTCCTAGCACAGATACGCAGTATTTT
CASRAGPSTDTQYF
>TRBD1|TRBV5-6|TRBJ2-7|few
TGTGCCAGCAGCCGGGACAGACTCTACGAGCAGTACTTC
CASSRDRLYEQYF
>TRBD2|TRBV7-6|TRBJ2-1|.
TGTGCCAGCAGCACCGGGAGGGCCGGGAACAATGAGCAGTTCTTC
CASSTGRAGNNEQFF
>.|TRBV30|TRBJ2-5|.
TGTGCCTGGAGAATGCAGATCCAAGAGACCCAGTACTTC
CAWRMQIQETQYF
>TRBD1|TRBV15|TRBJ1-2|.
TGTGCCACCAGCAGAGACCGACAGGGGTTCGGGGGTGTTGGCTACACCTTC
CATSRDRQGFGGVGYTF
>.|TRBV28|TRBJ2-1|.
TGTGCCAGCAGCCTCAGGGCCAATGAGCAGTTCTTC
CASSLRANEQFF
>.|TRBV7-2|TRBJ1-5|.
TGTGCCAGCAGCCTAGGACGGGGTCTTCGGCCCCAGCATTTT
CASSLGRGLRPQHF
>.|TRBV28|TRBJ2-7|.
TGTGCCAGCAGTTTACCAGGGGTCTCCTACGAGCAGTACTTC
CASSLPGVSYEQYF
>.|TRBV2|TRBJ1-5|.
TGTGCCACAAAAGAAGACACCAGCAATCAGCCCCAGCATTTT
CATKEDTSNQPQHF
>TRBD1|TRBV19|TRBJ2-7|.
TGTGCCAGTAGTATTTCGGTCGACGCAGGGGGTCAGTACTTC
CASSISVDAGGQYF
>TRBD1|TRBV28|TRBJ1-2|.
TGTGCCAGCAGTCCCACTTCGGACAGGGTAACTGGCTACACCTTC
CASSPTSDRVTGYTF
>.|TRBV9|TRBJ2-2|.
TGTGCCAGCAGCGTTCCCGGGACTGGCACCGGGGAGCTGTTTTTT
CASSVPGTGTGELFF
>TRBD1|TRBV7-6|TRBJ1-5|once
TGTGCCAGCAGCTCGACAGGGGACCAGCCCCAGCATTTT
CASSSTGDQPQHF
>.|TRBV29-1|TRBJ1-4|.
TGCAGCGCTGCCCAGGGGACATTGGAAGGGGAAAAACTGTTTTTT
CSAAQGTLEGEKLFF
>TRBD2|TRBV28|TRBJ2-2|.
TGTGTGGCCGGGACTAGAAGTTTCGGGGAGCTGTTTTTT
CVAGTRSFGELFF
>TRBD1|TRBV10-3|TRBJ2-2|.
TGTGCCATCAGTGCGGGGACAGTAAGGGACACCGGGGAGCTGTTTTTT
CAISAGTVRDTGELFF
>.|TRBV11-3|TRBJ2-1|.
TGTGCCAGCAGCTCGCCCACTTCCAGGATAGGAGGGGACAATGAGCAGTTCTTC
CASSSPTSRIGGDNEQFF
>TRBD2|TRBV2|TRBJ2-1|.
TGTGCCAGAGGGACTAGCGGGAGAGGGGATGAGCAGTTCTTC
CARGTSGRGDEQFF
>.|TRBV6-5|TRBJ2-3|.
TGTGCCAGTCGCCAGGCGGGTGGGATCTATGGGCAGTATTTT
CASRQAGGIYGQYF
>TRBD2|TRBV12-5|TRBJ2-3|.
TGTGCTAGTGGTTTCAGCGGGAGGGATACGCAGTATTTT
CASGFSGRDTQYF
>.|TRBV2|TRBJ1-1|few
TGTGCCAGCACCCCCACGAGAAGTAACACTGAAGCTTTCTTT
CASTPTRSNTEAFF
>.|TRBV27|TRBJ2-5|.
TGTGCCAGCAGCGTAGACAGAACTCCAAAAGAGACCCAGTACTTC
CASSVDRTPKETQYF